The 17 T cell receptor beta chains below were found in one sample sequenced in a study of radiotherapy plus CTLA-4 blockade in lung cancer (dated by TCRdb to between 2017 and 2018). Library preparation was by the immunoSEQ multiplex PCR assay. Not all clones reach the TCRdb copy of this immuneACCESS table, which keeps in-frame sequences only. Checked studies attribute under half of the gap to unresolved V genes and leave the rest unexplained. The sample data list 100,000 or so clones, and about four fifths of these were observed just once. The ten most abundant clones make up about a quarter of the sample. The sequences come from peripheral blood, collected from a patient treated with radiotherapy plus ipilimumab. These receptors were taken from a human donor with non-small cell lung cancer that progressed on radiotherapy plus ipilimumab.

The chain carries TRBV5-1 and TRBJ2-1; D ambiguous. Germline V CDR1 and CDR2: SGHRS, YFSETQ. Deletions cut 0 bases from V and 0 bases from J, with 10 bases between. This CDR3 has 16 residues. The CDR3 DNA is TGCGCCAGCAGCTTGGCAGCGAAGAGCTCCTACAATGAGCAGTTCTTC. It encodes CASSLAAKSSYNEQFF.

The V call is TRBV11-3, the J call TRBJ2-2, with D tentatively TRBD1 or TRBD2 (5 bases each). Germline values: CDR1 SGHNT, CDR2 YENEEA. The germline V and J ends were trimmed by 3 bases and 6 bases, with 14 bases remaining between them. The CDR3 loop spans 15 amino acids. The CDR3 coding sequence is TGTGCCAGCAGCTTTGGTGGGGGAAGGGCCGGGGAGCTGTTTTTT. This gives the protein CASSFGGGRAGELFF. The full variable domain, rest sourced from reference TRBV11-3 and TRBJ2-2, is EAGVVQSPRYKIIEKKQPVAFWCNPISGHNTLYWYLQNLGQGPELLIRYENEEAVDDSQLPKDRFSAERLKGVDSTLKIQPAELGDSAVYLCASSFGGGRAGELFFGEGSRLTVL.

V and J are TRBV5-4 and TRBJ2-1; the D gene could be TRBD1 or TRBD2 (6 bases each). Per the germline V gene, CDR1 is SGHNT and CDR2 is YYREEE (reference sequence). This CDR3 region has 17 residues. Deletions cut 4 bases from V and 2 bases from J, with 19 bases between. In DNA, the CDR3 is TGTGCCAGCAGCGAGGGGGGTGGGGACTTGACCTACAATGAGCAGTTCTTC. It yields the protein CASSEGGGDLTYNEQFF.

The chain couples TRBV6-6 to TRBJ1-1; no definite D call. Germline V gene data show CDR1 as MNHNY and CDR2 as SVGAGI (reference sequence). The CDR3 length is 10 residues. V was shortened by 7 bases and J by 7 bases, with 7 bases between the two germline ends. CDR3 nucleotide sequence: TGTGCCAGCAAACTGTATGAAGCTTTCTTT. This translates into CASKLYEAFF.

The J gene is TRBJ1-5, the V gene TRBV4-2, with a tentative D call TRBD1 (6 bases). Germline CDR1 is LGHNA and CDR2 is YNFKEQ. The CDR3 runs to 15 residues. Trimming shortened V by 0 bases and J by 6 bases, and 12 bases separated the two germline ends. CDR3 DNA sequence: TGTGCCAGCAGCCAAGATCCCAGGGGCGGTCAGCCCCAGCATTTT. Its translation is CASSQDPRGGQPQHF.

The rearrangement joins TRBV9 to TRBJ2-2, with D unclear. This CDR3 is built from 13 residues. The germline CDR1 and CDR2 sequences are SGDLS and YYNGEE. V lost 3 bases to trimming and J lost 4 bases, with 7 bases between them. For the CDR3, the DNA is TGTGCCAGCAGCGAGTACCCCACCGGGGAGCTGTTTTTT. It yields the protein CASSEYPTGELFF.

The chain combines TRBV7-9 with TRBJ2-1, with D hard to call. Trimming shortened V by 5 bases and J by 8 bases, and 10 bases separated the two germline ends. Germline V gene data show CDR1 as SEHNR and CDR2 as FQNEAQ (reference sequence). CDR3 length: 12 residues. CDR3: CASSRIAYEQFF. CDR3 bases: TGTGCCAGCAGCCGTATCGCCTATGAGCAGTTCTTC.

V gene TRBV28 combines with J gene TRBJ2-1; D may be TRBD2 (5 bases). Trimming pared 3 bases from V and 0 bases from J, leaving 9 bases between. This CDR3 region has 15 residues. Germline CDR1 MDHEN, CDR2 SYDVKM. CDR3 loop: CASSLERPSYNEQFF. The CDR3 nucleotides read TGTGCCAGCAGTTTGGAGCGGCCCTCCTACAATGAGCAGTTCTTC.

The gene calls are TRBV2 and TRBJ2-7; 9 nucleotides line up with TRBD1. The length of the CDR3 is 15 residues. Germline V gives CDR1 SNHLY, CDR2 FYNNEI. V shed 6 bases, J shed 6 bases, and the junction held 12 bases outside the gene matches. CDR3 nucleotide sequence: TGTGCCAGCAGGCCAAGACCGGGACAGGGAAGCGAGCAGTACGTC. Translated, it gives CASRPRPGQGSEQYV.

The J gene is TRBJ1-5, the V gene TRBV28; D possibly corresponds to TRBD1 (5 bases). V lost 8 bases and J 3 bases, leaving 8 bases between the germline ends. This CDR3 is 12 amino acids long. Germline CDR1 and CDR2: MDHEN and SYDVKM. Written as DNA, the CDR3 is TGTGCCAGCGGCAGGGACAATCAGCCCCAGCATTTT. Encoded protein: CASGRDNQPQHF.

This rearrangement joins TRBV6-5 to TRBJ2-3; 9 bases are a match to TRBD1. J was trimmed by 2 bases and V by 4 bases; bases with no gene match: 4. CDR3 size: 15 residues. Germline CDR1 is MNHEY and CDR2 is SVGAGI. CDR3 sequence (DNA): TGTGCCAGCAGTTCCGGGACAGGGCACACAGATACGCAGTATTTT. This sequence encodes CASSSGTGHTDTQYF.

CDR3 in amino acids: CASSSEQGARTEAFF. Written as DNA, the CDR3 is TGTGCCAGCAGTTCTGAACAGGGGGCGCGAACTGAAGCTTTCTTT. The chain combines TRBV28 with TRBJ1-1; TRBD1 matches at 9 bases. V trimming: 4 bases; J trimming: 5 bases; junction bases outside the gene matches: 8. Germline V lookup: CDR1 MDHEN, CDR2 SYDVKM. CDR3 length equals 15 residues. The whole variable domain, remainder taken from reference TRBV28 and TRBJ1-1, is DVKVTQSSRYLVKRTGEKVFLECVQDMDHENMFWYRQDPGLGLRLIYFSYDVKMKEKGDIPEGYSVSREKKERFSLILESASTNQTSMYLCASSSEQGARTEAFFGQGTRLTVV.

This clone was detected once. The chain recombines TRBV4-2 with TRBJ2-3, with 8 bases identical to TRBD1. This CDR3 has 17 residues. Trimming removed 7 bases from V and 2 bases from J; junction bases left unmatched: 14. Germline CDR1 and CDR2: LGHNA and YNFKEQ. For the CDR3, the DNA is TGTGCCAGCACACCAAGTTCAGGGGGCGGCCTCACAGATACGCAGTATTTT. This gives the protein CASTPSSGGGLTDTQYF.

This clone was seen once. V and J are TRBV4-1 and TRBJ1-4; D is possibly TRBD1 (5 bases). Germline lookup yields CDR1 MGHRA and CDR2 YSYEKL. The CDR3 covers 17 residues. The germline V and J ends were trimmed by 5 bases and 10 bases, with 26 bases remaining between them. The CDR3 reads CASSNRDLGRAGGKLFF. DNA for the CDR3: TGCGCCAGCAGCAACCGGGACCTGGGACGTGCAGGAGGAAAACTGTTTTTT.

The chain has TRBV28 and TRBJ1-4, with a possible D match to TRBD1 (5 bases). CDR1 is MDHEN, CDR2 SYDVKM, per germline. The CDR3 is 13 residues long. Between the trimmed V and J ends, which lost 4 bases and 8 bases, there was a span of 11 bases. CDR3 region: CASSWGRLEKLFF. The CDR3 coding sequence is TGTGCCAGCAGTTGGGGGAGACTGGAAAAACTGTTTTTT.

The gene calls are TRBV4-1 and TRBJ2-1; 10 bases map to TRBD2. The germline V gene encodes CDR1 MGHRA and CDR2 YSYEKL. This CDR3 has 16 amino acids. V lost 0 bases to trimming and J lost 4 bases; unmatched junction nucleotides: 3. The CDR3: CASSQDRTSGYNEQFF. The CDR3, as DNA: TGCGCCAGCAGCCAAGATCGGACTAGCGGTTACAATGAGCAGTTCTTC.

CDR3 coding DNA: TGTGCCAGCAGTTCGACCAGGAGGAACACTGAAGCTTTCTTT. It translates to CASSSTRRNTEAFF. The chain has TRBV28 and TRBJ1-1; D not certain. The germline V gene has CDR1 MDHEN and CDR2 SYDVKM. V was trimmed by 4 bases and J by 1 base, leaving 10 bases between them. The CDR3 runs to 14 residues. The full variable domain, its missing parts supplied by reference TRBV28 and TRBJ1-1, is DVKVTQSSRYLVKRTGEKVFLECVQDMDHENMFWYRQDPGLGLRLIYFSYDVKMKEKGDIPEGYSVSREKKERFSLILESASTNQTSMYLCASSSTRRNTEAFFGQGTRLTVV.